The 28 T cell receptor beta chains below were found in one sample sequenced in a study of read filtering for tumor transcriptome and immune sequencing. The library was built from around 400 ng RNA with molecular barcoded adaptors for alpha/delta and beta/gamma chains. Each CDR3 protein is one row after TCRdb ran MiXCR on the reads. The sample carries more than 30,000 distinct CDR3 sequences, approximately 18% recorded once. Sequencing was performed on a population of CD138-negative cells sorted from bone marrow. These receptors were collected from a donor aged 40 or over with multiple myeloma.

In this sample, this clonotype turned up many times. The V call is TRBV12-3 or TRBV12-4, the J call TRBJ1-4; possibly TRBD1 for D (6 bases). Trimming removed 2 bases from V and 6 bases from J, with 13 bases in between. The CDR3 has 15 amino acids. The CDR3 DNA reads TGTGCCAGCAGTTTATTTGGGGGCTTGGATGAAAAACTGTTTTTT. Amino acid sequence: CASSLFGGLDEKLFF.

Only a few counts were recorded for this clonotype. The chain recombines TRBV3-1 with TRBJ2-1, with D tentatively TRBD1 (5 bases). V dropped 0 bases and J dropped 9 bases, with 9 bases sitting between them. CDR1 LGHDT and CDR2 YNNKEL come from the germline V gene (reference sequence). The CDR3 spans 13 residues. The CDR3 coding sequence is TGTGCCAGCAGCCAAGATCTAAGGGGTGAGCAGTTCTTC. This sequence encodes CASSQDLRGEQFF.

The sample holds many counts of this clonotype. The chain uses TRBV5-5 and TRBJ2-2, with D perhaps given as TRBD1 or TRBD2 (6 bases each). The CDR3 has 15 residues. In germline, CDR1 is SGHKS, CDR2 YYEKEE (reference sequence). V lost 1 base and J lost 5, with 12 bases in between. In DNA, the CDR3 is TGTGCCAGCAGCTTGTCGGGGGCGCTGACCGGGGAGCTGTTTTTT. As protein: CASSLSGALTGELFF. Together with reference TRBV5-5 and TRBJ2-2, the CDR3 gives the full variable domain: DAGVTQSPTHLIKTRGQQVTLRCSPISGHKSVSWYQQVLGQGPQFIFQYYEKEERGRGNFPDRFSARQFPNYSSELNVNALLLGDSALYLCASSLSGALTGELFFGEGSRLTVL.

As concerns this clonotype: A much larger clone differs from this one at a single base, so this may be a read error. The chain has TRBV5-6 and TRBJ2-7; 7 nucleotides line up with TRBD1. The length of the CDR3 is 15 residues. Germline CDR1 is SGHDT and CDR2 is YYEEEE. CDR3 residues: CARSLRDRVRHEQYF. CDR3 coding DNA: TGTGCCCGCAGCTTGCGCGACAGGGTGCGCCACGAGCAGTACTTC.

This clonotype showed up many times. CDR3 nucleotide sequence: TGCGCCAGCAGCCATGTTCCCGGTAGCGGCACGAACACCGGGGAGCTGTTTTTT. Its protein is CASSHVPGSGTNTGELFF. The chain is built from TRBV5-1 and TRBJ2-2; a possible D gene is TRBD2 (6 bases). The germline V gene has CDR1 SGHRS and CDR2 YFSETQ. Between the trimmed V and J ends, which lost 4 bases and 0 bases, there was a span of 19 bases. This CDR3 is 18 amino acids long.

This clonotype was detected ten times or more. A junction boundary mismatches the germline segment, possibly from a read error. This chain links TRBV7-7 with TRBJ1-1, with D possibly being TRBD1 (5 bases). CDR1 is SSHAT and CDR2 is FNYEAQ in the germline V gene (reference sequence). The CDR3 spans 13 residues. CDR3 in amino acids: CASSLERGTEAFF. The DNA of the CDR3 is TGTGCTAGCAGCTTAGAGCGGGGGACTGAAGCTTTCTTT. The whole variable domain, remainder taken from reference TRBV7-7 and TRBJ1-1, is GAGVSQSPRYKVTKRGQDVTLRCDPISSHATLYWYQQALGQGPEFLTYFNYEAQPDKSGLPSDRFSAERPEGSISTLTIQRTEQRDSAMYRCASSLERGTEAFFGQGTRLTVV.

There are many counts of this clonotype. Here the CDR3 reads CASSSPPGTDDTDTQYF. In nucleotides, the CDR3 is TGTGCCAGCAGCTCTCCACCCGGGACAGATGACACAGATACGCAGTATTTT. This chain links TRBV7-9 with TRBJ2-3, with TRBD1 matching 7 bases. This CDR3 region has 17 residues. CDR1 and CDR2 from the germline V gene are SEHNR and FQNEAQ (reference sequence). Trimming removed 4 bases from V and 2 bases from J; junction bases left unmatched: 12.

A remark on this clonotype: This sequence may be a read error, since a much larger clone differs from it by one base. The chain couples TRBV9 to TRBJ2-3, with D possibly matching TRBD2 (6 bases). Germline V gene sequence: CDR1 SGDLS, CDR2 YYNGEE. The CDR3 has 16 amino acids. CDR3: CAGSVVGGAQSDTQYF. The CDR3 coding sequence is TGTGCCGGCAGCGTAGTCGGGGGAGCGCAGTCAGATACGCAGTATTTT.

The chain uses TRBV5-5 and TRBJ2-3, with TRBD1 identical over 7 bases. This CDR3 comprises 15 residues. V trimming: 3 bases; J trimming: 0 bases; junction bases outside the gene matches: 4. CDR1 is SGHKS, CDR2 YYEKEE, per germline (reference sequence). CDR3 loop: CASSSRGKSTDTQYF. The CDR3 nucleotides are TGTGCCAGCAGCTCCAGGGGGAAGAGCACAGATACGCAGTATTTT. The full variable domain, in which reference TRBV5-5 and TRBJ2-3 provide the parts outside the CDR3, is DAGVTQSPTHLIKTRGQQVTLRCSPISGHKSVSWYQQVLGQGPQFIFQYYEKEERGRGNFPDRFSARQFPNYSSELNVNALLLGDSALYLCASSSRGKSTDTQYFGPGTRLTVL.

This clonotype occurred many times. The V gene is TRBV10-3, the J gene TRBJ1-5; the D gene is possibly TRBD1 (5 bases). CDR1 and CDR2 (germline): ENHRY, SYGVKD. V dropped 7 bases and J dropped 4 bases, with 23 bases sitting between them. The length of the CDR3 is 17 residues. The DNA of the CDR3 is TGTGCCATCACCCCCCCAGGGTCCGAGATTTTTAATCAGCCCCAGCATTTT. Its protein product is CAITPPGSEIFNQPQHF.

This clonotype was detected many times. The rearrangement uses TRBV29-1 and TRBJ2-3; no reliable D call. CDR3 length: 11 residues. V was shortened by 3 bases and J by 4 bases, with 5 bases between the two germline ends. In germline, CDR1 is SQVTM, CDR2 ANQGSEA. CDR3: CSVDGADTQYF. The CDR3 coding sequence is TGCAGCGTTGATGGGGCAGATACGCAGTATTTT.

The CDR3 DNA is TGTGCCAGCAGCTTCCCTAGCGGGGGCCTGGGCGAGCAGTACTTC. Its translation is CASSFPSGGLGEQYF. This rearrangement joins TRBV7-6 to TRBJ2-7; 10 bases map to TRBD2. The germline gives CDR1 SGHVS, CDR2 FNYEAQ. Germline trimming cut 3 bases from V and 6 bases from J; bases unmatched to any gene: 8. CDR3 size: 15 residues.

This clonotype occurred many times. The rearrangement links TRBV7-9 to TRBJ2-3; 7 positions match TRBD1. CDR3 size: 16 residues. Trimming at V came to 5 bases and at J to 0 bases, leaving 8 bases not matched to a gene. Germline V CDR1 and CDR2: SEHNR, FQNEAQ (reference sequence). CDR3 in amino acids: CASSPWDSASTDTQYF. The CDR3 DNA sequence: TGTGCCAGCAGCCCATGGGACAGTGCTAGCACAGATACGCAGTATTTT.

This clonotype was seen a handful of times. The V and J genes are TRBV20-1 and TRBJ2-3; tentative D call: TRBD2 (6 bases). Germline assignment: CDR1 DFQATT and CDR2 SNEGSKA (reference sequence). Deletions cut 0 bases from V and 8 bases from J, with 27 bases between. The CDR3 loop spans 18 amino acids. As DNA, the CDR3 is TGCAGTGCTAGAGATGTTGGGGGACTCATCTCCCCACTTGGTACGCAGTATTTT. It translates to CSARDVGGLISPLGTQYF.

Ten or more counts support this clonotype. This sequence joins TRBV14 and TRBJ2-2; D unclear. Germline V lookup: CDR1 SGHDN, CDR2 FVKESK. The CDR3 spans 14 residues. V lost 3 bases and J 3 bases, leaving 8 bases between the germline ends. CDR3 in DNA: TGTGCCAGCAGCCAGAAGGGTCACACCGGGGAGCTGTTTTTT. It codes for CASSQKGHTGELFF.

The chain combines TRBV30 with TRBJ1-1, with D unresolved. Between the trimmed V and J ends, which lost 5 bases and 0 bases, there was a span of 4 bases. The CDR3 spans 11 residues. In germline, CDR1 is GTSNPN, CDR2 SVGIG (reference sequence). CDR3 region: CAWGMNTEAFF. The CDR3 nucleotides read TGTGCCTGGGGAATGAACACTGAAGCTTTCTTT.

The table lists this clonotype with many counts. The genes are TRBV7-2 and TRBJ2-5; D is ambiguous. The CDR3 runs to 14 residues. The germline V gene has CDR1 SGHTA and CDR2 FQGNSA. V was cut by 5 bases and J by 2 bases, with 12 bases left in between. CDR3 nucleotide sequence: TGTGCCAGCAGCCCTTCATCAAATCAAGAGACCCAGTACTTC. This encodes CASSPSSNQETQYF.

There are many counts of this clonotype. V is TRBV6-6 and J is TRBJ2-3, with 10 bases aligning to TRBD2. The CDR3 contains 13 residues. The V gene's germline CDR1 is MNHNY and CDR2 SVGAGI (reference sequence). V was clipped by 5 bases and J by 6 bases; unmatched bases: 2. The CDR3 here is CASSLAGDDTQYF. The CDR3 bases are TGTGCCAGCAGTCTAGCGGGGGACGATACGCAGTATTTT.

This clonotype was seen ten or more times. CDR3 DNA sequence: TGTGCCAGTAGTAGGAGGCCTGGGGATGGCACAGATACGCAGTATTTT. This encodes CASSRRPGDGTDTQYF. This chain connects TRBV19 to TRBJ2-3; possible D gene TRBD2, 5 bases. The CDR3 is made up of 16 amino acids. Germline assignment: CDR1 LNHDA and CDR2 SQIVND (reference sequence). Trimming took 4 bases from V and 1 from J, leaving 15 bases between them.

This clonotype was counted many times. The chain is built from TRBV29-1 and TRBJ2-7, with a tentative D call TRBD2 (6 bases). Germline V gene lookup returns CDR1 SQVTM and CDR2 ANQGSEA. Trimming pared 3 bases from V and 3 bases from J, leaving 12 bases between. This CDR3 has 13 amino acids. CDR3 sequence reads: CSVEGQGGYEQYF. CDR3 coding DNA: TGCAGCGTTGAGGGGCAGGGAGGCTACGAGCAGTACTTC.

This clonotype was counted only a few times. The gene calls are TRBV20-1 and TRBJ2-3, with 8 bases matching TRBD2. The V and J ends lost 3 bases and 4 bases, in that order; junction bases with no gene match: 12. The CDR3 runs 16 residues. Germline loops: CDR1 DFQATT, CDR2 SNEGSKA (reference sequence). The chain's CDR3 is CSASLRSGGSPDTQYF. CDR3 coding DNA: TGCAGTGCTAGCCTCAGGAGCGGGGGAAGTCCAGATACGCAGTATTTT.

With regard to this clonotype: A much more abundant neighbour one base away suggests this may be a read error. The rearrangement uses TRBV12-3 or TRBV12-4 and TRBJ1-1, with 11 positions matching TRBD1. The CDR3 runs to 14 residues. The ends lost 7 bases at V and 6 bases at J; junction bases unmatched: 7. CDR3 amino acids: CASKGGQGDAEAFF. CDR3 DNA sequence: TGTGCCAGCAAAGGGGGACAGGGGGACGCTGAAGCTTTCTTT.

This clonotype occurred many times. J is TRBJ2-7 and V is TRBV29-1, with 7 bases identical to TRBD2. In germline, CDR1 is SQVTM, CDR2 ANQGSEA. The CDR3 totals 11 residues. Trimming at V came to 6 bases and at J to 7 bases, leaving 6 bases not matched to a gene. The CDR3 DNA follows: TGCAGCGTGGGGAGGGCCGGGGAGCAGTACTTC. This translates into CSVGRAGEQYF.

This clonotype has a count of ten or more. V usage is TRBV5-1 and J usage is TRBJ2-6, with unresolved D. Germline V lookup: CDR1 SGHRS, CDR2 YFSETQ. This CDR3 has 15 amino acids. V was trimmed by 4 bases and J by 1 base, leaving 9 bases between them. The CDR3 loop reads CASSPGGSGANVLTF. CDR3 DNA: TGCGCCAGCAGCCCCGGCGGATCTGGGGCCAACGTCCTGACTTTC. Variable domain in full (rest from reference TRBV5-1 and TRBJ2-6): KAGVTQTPRYLIKTRGQQVTLSCSPISGHRSVSWYQQTPGQGLQFLFEYFSETQRNKGNFPGRFSGRQFSNSRSEMNVSTLELGDSALYLCASSPGGSGANVLTFGAGSRLTVL.

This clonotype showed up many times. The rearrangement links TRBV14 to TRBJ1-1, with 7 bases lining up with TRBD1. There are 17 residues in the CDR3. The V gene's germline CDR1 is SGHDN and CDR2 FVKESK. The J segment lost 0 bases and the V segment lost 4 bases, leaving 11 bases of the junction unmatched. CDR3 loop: CASSLWTGATLNTEAFF. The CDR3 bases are TGTGCCAGCAGCCTCTGGACAGGCGCCACTTTGAACACTGAAGCTTTCTTT. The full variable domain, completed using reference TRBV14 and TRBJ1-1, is EAGVTQFPSHSVIEKGQTVTLRCDPISGHDNLYWYRRVMGKEIKFLLHFVKESKQDESGMPNNRFLAERTGGTYSTLKVQPAELEDSGVYFCASSLWTGATLNTEAFFGQGTRLTVV.

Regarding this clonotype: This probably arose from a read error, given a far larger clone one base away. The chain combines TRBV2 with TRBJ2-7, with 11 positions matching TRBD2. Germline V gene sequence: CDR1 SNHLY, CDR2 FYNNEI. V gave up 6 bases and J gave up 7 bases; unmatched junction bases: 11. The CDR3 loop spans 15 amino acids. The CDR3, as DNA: TGTGCCAGCAGGAGGGGTCTAGCGGGAGGTGGAGAGCAGTACTTC. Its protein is CASRRGLAGGGEQYF.

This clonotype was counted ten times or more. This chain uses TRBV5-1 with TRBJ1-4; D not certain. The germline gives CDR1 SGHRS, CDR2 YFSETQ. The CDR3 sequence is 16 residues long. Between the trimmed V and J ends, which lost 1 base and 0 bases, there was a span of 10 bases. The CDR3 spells CASSLPESATNEKLFF. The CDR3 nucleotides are TGCGCCAGCAGCTTGCCAGAGAGTGCAACTAATGAAAAACTGTTTTTT.

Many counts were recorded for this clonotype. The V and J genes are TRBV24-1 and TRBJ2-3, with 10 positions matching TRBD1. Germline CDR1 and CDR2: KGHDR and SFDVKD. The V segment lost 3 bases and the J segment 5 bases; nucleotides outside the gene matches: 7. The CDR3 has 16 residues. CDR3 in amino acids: CATSDPGQGPEDTQYF. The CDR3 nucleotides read TGTGCCACCAGTGATCCGGGACAGGGGCCCGAAGATACGCAGTATTTT.